Listed here are 18 T cell receptor beta chains from one sample, sequenced in a study of T cells after yellow fever vaccination (dated by TCRdb to between 2018 and 2021). Taken with the paper, the label for treatment or condition translates to: live attenuated yellow fever vaccine strain. Library construction relied on 5' RACE. Sequencing was carried out with an Illumina HiSeq 2500. The public reads were reanalyzed by TCRdb: fastp trimming at Q25, MiXCR alignment, in-frame beta chains only. Records with the same CDR3 protein are collapsed into one entry carrying the most frequent genes and DNA. The sample table records a few hundred thousand distinct CDR3 sequences; around 17% of these occur just once. Jointly, the top ten make up 15% to 20% of the sample. The sample in question was PBMCs, obtained 5 to 6 days after the first yellow fever vaccination. These receptors were collected from a man between 18 and 35 years old who received the YFV17D yellow fever vaccine.

The chain couples TRBV24-1 to TRBJ2-3; no definite D call. Germline V gene lookup returns CDR1 KGHDR and CDR2 SFDVKD. Trimming shortened V by 3 bases and J by 3 bases, and 9 bases separated the two germline ends. The CDR3 contains 14 residues. CDR3 sequence reads: CATSDPAQTDTQYF. In nucleotides, the CDR3 is TGTGCCACCAGTGATCCCGCTCAGACAGATACGCAGTATTTT.

This clonotype appeared a few times. V gene TRBV3-1 combines with J gene TRBJ2-1; 12 nucleotides line up with TRBD2. CDR3 length: 17 residues. V shed 5 bases, J shed 7 bases, and the junction held 12 bases outside the gene matches. The germline gives CDR1 LGHDT, CDR2 YNNKEL (reference sequence). CDR3 in DNA: TGTGCCAGCAGCACATCCCTAGCGGGGGGGCCGGGGAATGAGCAGTTCTTC. Protein product: CASSTSLAGGPGNEQFF.

The chain recombines TRBV5-1 with TRBJ2-5; 10 positions agree with TRBD2. Germline V gene lookup returns CDR1 SGHRS and CDR2 YFSETQ. This CDR3 is 17 amino acids long. Unmatched junction bases numbered 15, after V lost 5 bases and J lost 5 bases. In nucleotides, the CDR3 is TGCGCCAGCAGTATGTTCCCGCTAGCGGGGGAAGGGGAGACCCAGTACTTC. It codes for CASSMFPLAGEGETQYF.

This clonotype was picked up many times. The V and J genes are TRBV29-1 and TRBJ2-3; the match to TRBD2 covers 7 bases. V lost 3 bases, J lost 0 bases, and 6 bases stayed unmatched. This CDR3 is 15 amino acids long. Germline assignment: CDR1 SQVTM and CDR2 ANQGSEA. CDR3 DNA sequence: TGCAGCGTTGAGGCGGGGAGGGGTAGCACAGATACGCAGTATTTT. Protein product: CSVEAGRGSTDTQYF.

This clonotype has more than one count but fewer than ten. This chain links TRBV2 with TRBJ1-2; D call uncertain. Trimming cost V 2 bases and J 0 bases, with 7 bases left between them. The CDR3 runs 14 residues. Looked up from germline, CDR1 is SNHLY and CDR2 is FYNNEI. The CDR3 DNA reads as TGTGCCAGCAGTGAATTCTCAACTAACTATGGCTACACCTTC. Amino acid sequence: CASSEFSTNYGYTF.

This clonotype has only a few counts. This chain uses TRBV5-6 with TRBJ1-2, with D perhaps matching TRBD1 (5 bases). Trimming took 0 bases from V and 2 from J, leaving 8 bases between them. This CDR3 is 14 amino acids long. Germline-derived CDR1 and CDR2 are SGHDT and YYEEEE. The CDR3 nucleotides are TGTGCCAGCAGCTTGGGACAGAACAACTATGGCTACACCTTC. Residues: CASSLGQNNYGYTF.

The rearrangement uses TRBV7-2 and TRBJ1-1, with 9 bases fitting TRBD1. In germline, CDR1 is SGHTA, CDR2 FQGNSA. The CDR3 covers 15 residues. The trim removed 3 bases at V and 4 bases at J, leaving 6 bases unmatched. CDR3 sequence (DNA): TGTGCCAGCAGCTTGGGGACAGGGATAATCACTGAAGCTTTCTTT. This sequence encodes CASSLGTGIITEAFF.

The chain recombines TRBV6-6 with TRBJ2-3; D unclear. Deletions cut 8 bases from V and 4 bases from J, with 10 bases between. The germline V gene encodes CDR1 MNHNY and CDR2 SVGAGI (reference sequence). This CDR3 comprises 12 residues. The CDR3 region is CASRPSADTQYF. The CDR3 region has the DNA TGTGCCAGCCGGCCGTCGGCAGATACGCAGTATTTT.

There are a few counts of this clonotype. V and J are TRBV5-5 and TRBJ2-5, with D uncertain. There are 14 residues in the CDR3. V was trimmed by 1 base and J by 2 bases, leaving 9 bases between them. Germline V gene data show CDR1 as SGHKS and CDR2 as YYEKEE (reference sequence). This chain's CDR3 is CASSLRVRQETQYF. CDR3 sequence (DNA): TGTGCCAGCAGCTTGCGGGTCAGACAAGAGACCCAGTACTTC.

The chain carries TRBV27 and TRBJ2-6; a possible D gene is TRBD1 (5 bases). Germline CDR1 is MNHEY and CDR2 is SMNVEV (reference sequence). This CDR3 contains 14 residues. Trimming removed 5 bases from V and 6 bases from J, with 11 bases in between. The CDR3 coding sequence is TGTGCCAGCAGTCTCCAGGGCTTGGCCAACGTCCTGACTTTC. Its translation is CASSLQGLANVLTF.

Ten or more counts support this clonotype. This chain links TRBV12-3 or TRBV12-4 with TRBJ1-1; D possibly corresponds to TRBD1 (5 bases). The CDR3 has 12 residues. Trimming took 3 bases from V and 10 from J, leaving 12 bases between them. CDR3 coding DNA: TGTGCCAGCAGTTTTTTGGAGGGACGAGCTTTCTTT. Amino acid sequence: CASSFLEGRAFF.

This clonotype was seen a few times. This sequence joins TRBV5-1 and TRBJ1-2, with TRBD1 matching 7 bases. CDR3 length: 14 residues. The germline gives CDR1 SGHRS, CDR2 YFSETQ. Trimming at V came to 4 bases and at J to 0 bases, leaving 3 bases not matched to a gene. CDR3 in DNA: TGCGCCAGCAGCGGGGACAGTACTAACTATGGCTACACCTTC. It translates to CASSGDSTNYGYTF.

The V and J genes are TRBV5-1 and TRBJ2-1; 7 nucleotides agree with TRBD2. The length of the CDR3 is 15 residues. The ends lost 1 base at V and 5 bases at J; junction bases unmatched: 6. The germline CDR1 and CDR2 sequences are SGHRS and YFSETQ. CDR3 DNA sequence: TGCGCCAGCAGCTTGACGGGGGGTTTCAACAATGAGCAGTTCTTC. Encoded protein: CASSLTGGFNNEQFF.

The gene calls are TRBV6-5 and TRBJ2-7; TRBD2 matches 13 bases. J was trimmed by 2 bases and V by 0 bases; bases with no gene match: 1. Germline values: CDR1 MNHEY, CDR2 SVGAGI. The CDR3 has 16 amino acids. The CDR3 DNA is TGTGCCAGCAGTTACTCGGGGACTAGCGGGGCCTACGAGCAGTACTTC. This translates into CASSYSGTSGAYEQYF.

In this sample, this clonotype turned up a few times. The rearrangement joins TRBV11-2 to TRBJ2-1; D is perhaps TRBD2 (5 bases). Looked up from germline, CDR1 is SGHAT and CDR2 is FQNNGV. V gave up 2 bases and J gave up 7 bases, with 12 bases separating them. This CDR3 is built from 14 residues. The CDR3 DNA is TGTGCCAGCAGCTTAACAGACGGGGTTAATGAGCAGTTCTTC. It codes for CASSLTDGVNEQFF.

This clonotype was observed a few times. J is TRBJ2-5 and V is TRBV5-1; D may be TRBD2 (5 bases). This CDR3 contains 17 residues. V lost 0 bases and J 1 base, leaving 16 bases between the germline ends. Germline V gives CDR1 SGHRS, CDR2 YFSETQ. CDR3 in DNA: TGCGCCAGCAGCTTGGCAGCACCCGGGGTCCTCCAAGAGACCCAGTACTTC. Its translation: CASSLAAPGVLQETQYF.

The chain links TRBV2 to TRBJ2-2; 8 bases line up with TRBD2. This CDR3 is built from 14 residues. The germline gives CDR1 SNHLY, CDR2 FYNNEI. V lost 10 bases to trimming and J lost 5 bases; unmatched junction nucleotides: 9. The CDR3 sequence: CANSGGRGTGELFF. The CDR3 coding sequence is TGTGCCAACAGCGGGGGTCGGGGGACCGGGGAGCTGTTTTTT.

This clonotype was recorded a few times. The genes are TRBV7-3 and TRBJ2-1; 7 bases agree with TRBD1. In germline, CDR1 is SGHTA, CDR2 FQGTGA. The CDR3 sequence is 15 residues long. The V segment lost 4 bases and the J segment 6 bases; nucleotides outside the gene matches: 9. The CDR3 sequence is CASSSLGGAVNEQFF. The CDR3 nucleotides are TGTGCCAGCAGCTCCCTAGGGGGCGCGGTCAATGAGCAGTTCTTC.